This TCR beta chain was documented in a study of Ad26.COV2.S vaccination and SARS-CoV-2 variants. Study context: Donor participated within the Ad26.COV2.S arm of the COV1001 trial.

Trimming took 2 bases from V and 2 from J, leaving 13 bases between them. The CDR3 covers 16 residues. CDR1 and CDR2 (germline): SGHAT, FQNNGV. Documented treatment: some 20 received Ad26.COV2.S at low or high dose, single or two shots; several received placebo; per-sample allocation not given. Material that was analyzed had been drawn on day 63 after the first vaccine or placebo injection. The protocol was immunoSEQ multiplex PCR, while the TCRdb copy is restricted to in-frame clones and leaves out a portion. The data contain approximately 350,000 clones, 83% of them singletons. In this sample, this clone turned up a few times.

V gene TRBV11-2 combines with J gene TRBJ1-3; D gene unclear. Sequencing used peripheral blood, obtained in a trial of Ad26.COV2.S vaccine versus placebo. This receptor was identified in a person between 18 and 60 years old who received the Ad26.COV2.S COVID-19 vaccine or a placebo. Written as DNA, the CDR3 is TGTGCCAGCAGCTTATGGAGGGCAGTAACTGGAAACACCATATATTTT. It specifies CASSLWRAVTGNTIYF. The full variable domain, rest sourced from reference TRBV11-2 and TRBJ1-3, is EAGVAQSPRYKIIEKRQSVAFWCNPISGHATLYWYQQILGQGPKLLIQFQNNGVVDDSQLPKDRFSAERLKGVDSTLKIQPAKLEDSAVYLCASSLWRAVTGNTIYFGEGSWLTVV.